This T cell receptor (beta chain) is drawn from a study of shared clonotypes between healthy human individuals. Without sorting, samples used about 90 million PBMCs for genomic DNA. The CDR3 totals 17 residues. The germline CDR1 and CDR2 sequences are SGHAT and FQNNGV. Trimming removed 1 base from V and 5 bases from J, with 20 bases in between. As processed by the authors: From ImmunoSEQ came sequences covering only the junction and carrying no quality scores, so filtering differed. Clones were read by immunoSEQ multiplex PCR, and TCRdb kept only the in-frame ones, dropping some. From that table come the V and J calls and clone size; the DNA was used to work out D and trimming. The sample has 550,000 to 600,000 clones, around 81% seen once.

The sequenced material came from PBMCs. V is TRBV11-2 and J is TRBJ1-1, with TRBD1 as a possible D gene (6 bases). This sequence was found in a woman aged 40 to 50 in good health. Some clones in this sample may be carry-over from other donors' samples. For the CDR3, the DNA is TGTGCCAGCAGCTTAGTCCTCCGCGCAGGGGTAGGGACTGAAGCTTTCTTT. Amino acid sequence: CASSLVLRAGVGTEAFF.